These 22 T cell receptor beta chains share one sample of origin, sequenced in a study of blood T cell repertoires in COVID-19. Libraries were prepared by immunoSEQ multiplex PCR; TCRdb keeps only in-frame clonotypes and omits some of them. This table has 200,000 to 250,000 clones, approximately 86% appearing once. Sequencing was carried out using peripheral blood. These receptors all come from a woman aged 25 to 39 who had recovered from COVID-19.

This chain connects TRBV11-1 to TRBJ2-7, with 7 bases matching TRBD1. The CDR3 is 13 amino acids. From germline, CDR1 is SGHAT and CDR2 FQDESV (reference sequence). The trim removed 1 base at V and 4 bases at J, leaving 1 base unmatched. DNA of the CDR3: TGTGCCAGCAGCTTAGACAGGGGTTACGAGCAGTACTTC. Protein: CASSLDRGYEQYF.

Remarks on this clone: The same CDR3 also results from other DNA sequences found in this sample. The V call is TRBV7-9, the J call TRBJ2-7, with D maybe TRBD2 (5 bases). CDR1 and CDR2 (germline): SEHNR, FQNEAQ (reference sequence). The CDR3 length is 12 residues. The V end was cut by 5 bases, the J end by 7 bases, with 12 bases between. The CDR3 reads CASSLAGGEQYF. CDR3 nucleotide sequence: TGTGCCAGCAGCCTGGCCGGAGGAGAGCAGTACTTC.

This clone was seen a single time. The chain couples TRBV6-6 to TRBJ1-1, with 8 bases identical to TRBD1. Germline lookup yields CDR1 MNHNY and CDR2 SVGAGI (reference sequence). The trim removed 7 bases at V and 3 bases at J, leaving 4 bases unmatched. The CDR3 is made up of 13 amino acids. The CDR3 region is CASTVTGDTEAFF. The CDR3 nucleotides are TGTGCCAGCACCGTGACAGGGGACACTGAAGCTTTCTTT.

The gene calls are TRBV7-2 and TRBJ2-1; possibly TRBD1 for D (8 bases). V lost 7 bases, J lost 3 bases, and 19 bases lay in between. The germline CDR1 and CDR2 sequences are SGHTA and FQGNSA. The CDR3 loop spans 16 amino acids. The CDR3 loop is CASTAWGGTGYNEQFF. CDR3 sequence (DNA): TGTGCCAGCACCGCGTGGGGGGGGACAGGCTACAATGAGCAGTTCTTC.

The chain is built from TRBV2 and TRBJ2-2; D gene uncertain. V shed 4 bases and J shed 4 bases, with 16 bases lying between them. This CDR3 is 16 amino acids long. Germline V gene lookup returns CDR1 SNHLY and CDR2 FYNNEI. CDR3 loop: CASSVRPPFGTGELFF. In nucleotides, the CDR3 is TGTGCCAGCAGTGTCCGCCCCCCTTTCGGCACCGGGGAGCTGTTTTTT.

The chain combines TRBV19 with TRBJ1-2; 7 bases line up with TRBD1. CDR3 length equals 15 residues. With V trimmed by 5 bases and J by 0 bases, 6 bases remained unmatched. CDR1 is LNHDA and CDR2 is SQIVND in the germline V gene (reference sequence). CDR3 loop: CASSPRTGSNYGYTF. The CDR3 region has the DNA TGTGCCAGTAGTCCGCGGACAGGCTCTAACTATGGCTACACCTTC.

This clone has only one observation. The chain couples TRBV3-1 (or the pseudogene TRBV3-2) to TRBJ2-3, with 8 positions matching TRBD2. Losses at the gene ends were 0 bases for V and 1 base for J; bases not matched to a gene: 6. The CDR3 runs 17 residues. Germline V CDR1 and CDR2: LGHDT, YNNKEL (reference sequence). CDR3 nucleotide sequence: TGTGCCAGCAGCCAAGATCCGGGGGGGGCGGGCACAGATACGCAGTATTTT. Amino acids: CASSQDPGGAGTDTQYF.

In this sample, this clone turned up a few times. This chain joins TRBV30 and TRBJ2-1; 8 nucleotides line up with TRBD2. The ends lost 4 bases at V and 8 bases at J; junction bases unmatched: 13. Germline CDR1 reads GTSNPN; CDR2 reads SVGIG (reference sequence). This CDR3 region has 15 residues. The CDR3 protein is CAWNLGGGRIYEQFF. CDR3 bases: TGTGCCTGGAATCTCGGGGGGGGCCGTATTTATGAGCAGTTCTTC.

CDR3 protein: CASSPGVYYNEQFF. The CDR3 DNA sequence: TGTGCCAGCAGTCCGGGGGTTTACTACAATGAGCAGTTCTTC. The chain is built from TRBV9 and TRBJ2-1, with D maybe TRBD2 (6 bases). V lost 5 bases and J lost 3, with 12 bases in between. The CDR3 consists of 14 residues. The germline CDR1 and CDR2 sequences are SGDLS and YYNGEE.

The chain has TRBV15 and TRBJ2-3; D uncertain. The CDR3 spans 15 residues. V gave up 1 base and J gave up 3 bases, with 11 bases separating them. CDR1 LNHNV and CDR2 YYDKDF come from the germline V gene (reference sequence). Here the CDR3 reads CATSRVGSLTDTQYF. CDR3 in DNA: TGTGCCACCAGCAGAGTCGGGTCTTTAACAGATACGCAGTATTTT.

Many counts were recorded for this clone. The V call is TRBV10-3, the J call TRBJ1-4; 7 positions agree with TRBD1. The CDR3 contains 18 residues. Trimming at V came to 0 bases and at J to 2 bases, leaving 9 bases not matched to a gene. Germline values: CDR1 ENHRY, CDR2 SYGVKD. CDR3 protein: CAISESTRRGRTNEKLFF. The CDR3 DNA follows: TGTGCCATCAGTGAGTCTACTCGGAGGGGGCGGACTAATGAAAAACTGTTTTTT.

The rearrangement links TRBV18 to TRBJ1-1; TRBD1 is a possible D gene (6 bases). The germline V gene has CDR1 KGHSH and CDR2 LQKENI. Deletions cut 1 base from V and 1 base from J, with 13 bases between. The length of the CDR3 is 16 residues. CDR3 DNA: TGTGCCAGCTCACCACTGCCGGGACACGAGAACACTGAAGCTTTCTTT. Translation: CASSPLPGHENTEAFF.

This sequence joins TRBV24-1 and TRBJ1-2, with D perhaps TRBD1 (5 bases). The CDR3 runs to 18 residues. V gave up 6 bases and J gave up 3 bases, with 25 bases separating them. The V gene's germline CDR1 is KGHDR and CDR2 SFDVKD. Here the CDR3 DNA reads TGTGCCACCAGTTACACCCCCGGCGGGAGGGGATGGGACTATGGCTACACCTTC. Amino acid sequence: CATSYTPGGRGWDYGYTF.

This rearrangement joins TRBV6-1 to TRBJ2-7; D perhaps matches TRBD1 (5 bases). Trimming removed 2 bases at V and 9 bases at J, with 8 bases between. This CDR3 is built from 11 residues. The germline V gene encodes CDR1 MNHNS and CDR2 SASEGT. CDR3 protein: CASSEPTAQYF. In nucleotides, the CDR3 is TGTGCCAGCAGTGAACCGACAGCGCAGTACTTC.

The J gene is TRBJ1-5, the V gene TRBV7-9, with D possibly being TRBD1 (6 bases). The CDR3 consists of 15 residues. Trimming left V 2 bases short and J 7 bases short, with 15 bases between. Germline V gives CDR1 SEHNR, CDR2 FQNEAQ (reference sequence). This CDR3 reads CASSLTAGDGQPQHF. Here the CDR3 DNA reads TGTGCCAGCAGCTTAACGGCAGGGGATGGCCAGCCCCAGCATTTT.

In its sample, this clone was seen many times. The chain uses TRBV3-1 (or the pseudogene TRBV3-2) and TRBJ1-6; D remains ambiguous. Germline V lookup: CDR1 LGHDT, CDR2 YNNKEL (reference sequence). The CDR3 is 12 amino acids. Trimming removed 4 bases at V and 10 bases at J, with 8 bases between. The CDR3 nucleotides are TGTGCCAGCAGCCGCGCCACCTCACCCCTCCACTTT. Protein: CASSRATSPLHF.

CDR3 loop: CASSPTSGGTEQYF. The CDR3 bases are TGTGCCAGCAGCCCTACTAGCGGGGGAACCGAGCAGTACTTC. V usage is TRBV7-7 and J usage is TRBJ2-7, with 11 bases identical to TRBD2. The germline gives CDR1 SSHAT, CDR2 FNYEAQ (reference sequence). There are 14 residues in the CDR3. V trimming: 5 bases; J trimming: 6 bases; junction bases outside the gene matches: 6.

This clone was recorded only once. V and J are TRBV11-1 and TRBJ2-5; the D is unclear. V lost 6 bases to trimming and J lost 4 bases, with 15 bases between them. Germline V gene lookup returns CDR1 SGHAT and CDR2 FQDESV (reference sequence). This CDR3 comprises 14 residues. For the CDR3, the DNA is TGTGCCAGCAGTCCTACTTTGCCTACAGAGACCCAGTACTTC. This encodes CASSPTLPTETQYF.

The sample holds a few counts of this clone. V usage is TRBV5-6 and J usage is TRBJ2-2; a possible D gene is TRBD1 (6 bases). From germline, CDR1 is SGHDT and CDR2 YYEEEE. The ends were cut back, 2 bases at V and 4 bases at J, with 9 bases in the middle. The length of the CDR3 is 14 residues. The CDR3 spells CASSFDRPTGELFF. The CDR3 DNA reads as TGTGCCAGCAGCTTTGACAGGCCCACCGGGGAGCTGTTTTTT.

CDR3: CASNGIAGGETQYF. The CDR3 nucleotides read TGTGCCAGCAATGGAATAGCGGGCGGGGAGACCCAGTACTTC. The rearrangement joins TRBV2 to TRBJ2-5; TRBD2 aligns across 7 bases. J was trimmed by 5 bases and V by 7 bases; bases with no gene match: 10. Per germline, CDR1 SNHLY and CDR2 FYNNEI. This CDR3 has 14 amino acids.

This chain links TRBV9 with TRBJ1-3; D might be TRBD1 (6 bases). Germline V gene sequence: CDR1 SGDLS, CDR2 YYNGEE. V was trimmed by 0 bases and J by 4 bases, leaving 20 bases between them. The CDR3 consists of 18 residues. CDR3 residues: CASSVDAGDTLGGNTIYF. CDR3 nucleotides: TGTGCCAGCAGCGTAGATGCAGGGGATACCTTGGGGGGAAACACCATATATTTT.

This clone was seen more than once but under ten times. V is TRBV9 and J is TRBJ1-6, with D maybe TRBD1 (5 bases). The CDR3 spans 15 residues. Germline-derived CDR1 and CDR2 are SGDLS and YYNGEE. V was trimmed by 4 bases and J by 10 bases, leaving 18 bases between them. The chain's CDR3 is CASSTQAGRESPLHF. The CDR3 DNA follows: TGTGCCAGCAGCACCCAAGCAGGGCGGGAGTCACCCCTCCACTTT.